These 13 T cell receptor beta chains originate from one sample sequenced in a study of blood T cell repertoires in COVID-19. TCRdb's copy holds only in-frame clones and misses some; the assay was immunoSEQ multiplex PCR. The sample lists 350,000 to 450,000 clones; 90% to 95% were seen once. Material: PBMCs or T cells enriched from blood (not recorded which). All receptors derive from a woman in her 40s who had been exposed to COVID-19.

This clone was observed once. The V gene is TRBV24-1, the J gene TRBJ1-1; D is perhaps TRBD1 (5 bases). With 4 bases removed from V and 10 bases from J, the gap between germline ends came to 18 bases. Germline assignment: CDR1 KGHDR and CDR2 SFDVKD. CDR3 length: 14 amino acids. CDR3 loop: CATSDGRGEMRAFF. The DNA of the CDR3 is TGTGCCACCAGTGACGGCCGGGGGGAGATGAGAGCTTTCTTT.

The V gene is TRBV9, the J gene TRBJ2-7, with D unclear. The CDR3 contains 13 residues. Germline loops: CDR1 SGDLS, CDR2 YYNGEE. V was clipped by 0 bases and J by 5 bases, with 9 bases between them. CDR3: CASSVELQNEQYF. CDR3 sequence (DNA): TGTGCCAGCAGCGTAGAGTTGCAGAACGAGCAGTACTTC.

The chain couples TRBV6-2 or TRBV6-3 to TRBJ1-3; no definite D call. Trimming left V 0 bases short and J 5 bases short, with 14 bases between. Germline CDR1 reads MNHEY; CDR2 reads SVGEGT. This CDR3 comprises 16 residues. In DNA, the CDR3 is TGTGCCAGCAGTTACTCGATATGGGAGGATAGAAACACCATATATTTT. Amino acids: CASSYSIWEDRNTIYF.

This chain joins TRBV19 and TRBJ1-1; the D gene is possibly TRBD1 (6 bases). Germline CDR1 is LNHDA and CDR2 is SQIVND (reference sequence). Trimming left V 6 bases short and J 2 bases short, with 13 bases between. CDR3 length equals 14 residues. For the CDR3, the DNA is TGTGCCAGTAGGATACAGGGAACTAACACTGAAGCTTTCTTT. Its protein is CASRIQGTNTEAFF.

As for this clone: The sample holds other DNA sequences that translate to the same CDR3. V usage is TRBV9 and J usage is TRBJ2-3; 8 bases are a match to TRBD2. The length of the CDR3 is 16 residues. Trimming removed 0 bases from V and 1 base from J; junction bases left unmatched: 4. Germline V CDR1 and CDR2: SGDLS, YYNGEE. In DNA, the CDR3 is TGTGCCAGCAGCGTAGGTGCGGGAGGCGGCACAGATACGCAGTATTTT. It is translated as CASSVGAGGGTDTQYF. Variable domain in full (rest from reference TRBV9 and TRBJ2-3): DSGVTQTPKHLITATGQRVTLRCSPRSGDLSVYWYQQSLDQGLQFLIQYYNGEERAKGNILERFSAQQFPDLHSELNLSSLELGDSALYFCASSVGAGGGTDTQYFGPGTRLTVL.

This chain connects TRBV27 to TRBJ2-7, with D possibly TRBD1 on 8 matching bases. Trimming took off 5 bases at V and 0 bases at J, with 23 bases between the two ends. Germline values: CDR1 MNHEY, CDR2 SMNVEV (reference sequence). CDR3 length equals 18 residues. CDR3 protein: CASSPLRGLAANSYEQYF. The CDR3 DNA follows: TGTGCCAGCAGTCCACTCAGGGGGCTAGCGGCAAACTCCTACGAGCAGTACTTC.

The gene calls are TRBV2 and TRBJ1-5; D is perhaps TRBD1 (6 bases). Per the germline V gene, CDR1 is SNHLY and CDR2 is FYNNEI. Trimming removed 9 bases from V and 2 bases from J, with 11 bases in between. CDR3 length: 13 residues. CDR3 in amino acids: CARGRQGNQPQHF. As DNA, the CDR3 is TGTGCCAGAGGACGACAGGGCAATCAGCCCCAGCATTTT.

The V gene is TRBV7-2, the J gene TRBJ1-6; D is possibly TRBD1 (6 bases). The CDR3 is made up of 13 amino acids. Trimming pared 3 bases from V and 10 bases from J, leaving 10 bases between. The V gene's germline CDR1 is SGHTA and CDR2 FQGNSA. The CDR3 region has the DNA TGTGCCAGCAGCTTGGGGGCTAACTCACCCCTCCACTTT. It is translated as CASSLGANSPLHF.

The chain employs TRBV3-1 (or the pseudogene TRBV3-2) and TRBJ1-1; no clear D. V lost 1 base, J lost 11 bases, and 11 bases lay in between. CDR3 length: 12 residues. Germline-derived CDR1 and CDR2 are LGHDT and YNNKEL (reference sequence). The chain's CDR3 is CASSQGNSPAFF. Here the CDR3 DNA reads TGTGCCAGCAGCCAAGGAAACAGTCCGGCTTTCTTT.

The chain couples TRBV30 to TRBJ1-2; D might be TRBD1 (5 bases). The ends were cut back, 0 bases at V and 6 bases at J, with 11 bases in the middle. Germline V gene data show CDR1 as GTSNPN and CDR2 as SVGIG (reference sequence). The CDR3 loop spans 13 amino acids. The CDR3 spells CAWSVGLTDGYTF. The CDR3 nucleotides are TGTGCCTGGAGTGTGGGGCTGACCGATGGCTACACCTTC.

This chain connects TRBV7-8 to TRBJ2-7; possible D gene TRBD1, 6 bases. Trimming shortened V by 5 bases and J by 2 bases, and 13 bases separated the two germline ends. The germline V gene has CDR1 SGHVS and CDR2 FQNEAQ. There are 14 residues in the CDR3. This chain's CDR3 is CASSTRDKTYEQYF. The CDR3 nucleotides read TGTGCCAGCAGCACCCGGGACAAAACCTACGAGCAGTACTTC.

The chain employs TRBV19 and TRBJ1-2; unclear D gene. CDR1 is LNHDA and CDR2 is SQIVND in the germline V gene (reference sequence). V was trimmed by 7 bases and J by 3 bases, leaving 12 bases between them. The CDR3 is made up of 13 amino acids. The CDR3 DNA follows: TGTGCCAGTAAGGCGGGGATAGACTATGGCTACACCTTC. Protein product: CASKAGIDYGYTF.

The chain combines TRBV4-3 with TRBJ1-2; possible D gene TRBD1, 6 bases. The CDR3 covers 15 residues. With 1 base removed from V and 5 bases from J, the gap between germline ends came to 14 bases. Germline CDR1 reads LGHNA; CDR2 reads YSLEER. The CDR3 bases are TGCGCCAGCAGCCAAGTCACACAGGGTTTTTATGGCTACACCTTC. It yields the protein CASSQVTQGFYGYTF.